These T cell receptor beta chains were read from a single sample in a study of molecular identifiers for immune sequencing clone quantification. Using its own MiXCR run on the PCR reads, TCRdb lists one record per CDR3 protein. This table has about 510,000 distinct CDR3 sequences, 20% to 25% appearing once. Sequences were obtained from naive CD8+ T cells from blood, with Jurkat cell RNA spiked in. Receptor source: a human donor in good health. Some libraries in this study had Jurkat cell RNA spiked in. The CDR3 runs from the conserved cysteine through the conserved F or W. D genes are given only for firm matches. Clone size is not always given. Where it is, it says once, few, many or a class for expanded clones.

clone_size	d_call	v_call	j_call	cdr3_aa	cdr3_nt
many	-	TRBV9	TRBJ2-5	CASSPRPGLRETQYF	TGTGCCAGCAGCCCCAGGCCAGGCCTAAGGGAGACCCAGTACTTC
-	-	TRBV4-1	TRBJ1-5	CASSPSSTGGQPRHF	TGCGCCAGCAGCCCCAGCTCTACTGGCGGTCAGCCCCGGCATTTT
few	TRBD2	TRBV5-1	TRBJ2-7	CASSLLPSGNEQYF	TGCGCCAGCAGCTTGTTGCCTAGCGGGAACGAGCAGTACTTC
few	-	TRBV6-5	TRBJ2-7	CASSYSIQSYEQYF	TGTGCCAGCAGTTACTCGATACAGTCCTACGAGCAGTACTTC
few	-	TRBV7-9	TRBJ1-1	CASSLGQMNTGAFF	TGTGCCAGCAGCTTAGGACAGATGAACACTGGAGCTTTCTTT
few	-	TRBV4-1	TRBJ2-5	CASSQVWQKQETQYF	TGCGCCAGCAGCCAAGTCTGGCAGAAGCAAGAGACCCAGTACTTC
few	-	TRBV9	TRBJ1-1	CASSVGGGAGTEAFF	TGTGCCAGCAGCGTAGGTGGGGGGGCAGGCACTGAAGCTTTCTTT
few	-	TRBV19	TRBJ2-5	CASSIEQRDLETQYF	TGTGCCAGTAGTATCGAACAGAGAGATTTGGAGACCCAGTACTTC
-	TRBD2	TRBV13	TRBJ2-7	CASSPLAVSYEQYF	TGTGCCAGCAGCCCACTAGCGGTCTCCTACGAGCAGTACTTC
many	TRBD1	TRBV5-5	TRBJ1-1	CASSVRDRSFEAFF	TGTGCCAGCAGCGTGCGGGACAGGAGTTTTGAAGCTTTCTTT
-	-	TRBV10-2	TRBJ2-3	CASSEADTQYF	TGCGCCAGCAGTGAGGCGGATACGCAGTATTTT
many	-	TRBV5-1	TRBJ2-5	CASSYLRDFQETQYF	TGCGCCAGCAGCTACCTCCGGGACTTTCAAGAGACCCAGTACTTC
few	-	TRBV27	TRBJ2-3	CASSSGGAGDKDTQYF	TGTGCCAGCAGTTCAGGGGGGGCCGGAGACAAAGATACGCAGTATTTT
many	-	TRBV9	TRBJ1-2	CASSVGGGANYGYTF	TGTGCCAGCAGCGTAGGCGGAGGAGCTAACTATGGCTACACCTTC
few	-	TRBV9	TRBJ1-1	CASAKDRNTEAFF	TGTGCCAGCGCGAAGGACAGGAACACTGAAGCTTTCTTT
-	-	TRBV4-2	TRBJ1-1	CASSQPRTYLDTEAFF	TGTGCCAGCAGCCAACCGAGGACTTACCTGGACACTGAAGCTTTCTTT